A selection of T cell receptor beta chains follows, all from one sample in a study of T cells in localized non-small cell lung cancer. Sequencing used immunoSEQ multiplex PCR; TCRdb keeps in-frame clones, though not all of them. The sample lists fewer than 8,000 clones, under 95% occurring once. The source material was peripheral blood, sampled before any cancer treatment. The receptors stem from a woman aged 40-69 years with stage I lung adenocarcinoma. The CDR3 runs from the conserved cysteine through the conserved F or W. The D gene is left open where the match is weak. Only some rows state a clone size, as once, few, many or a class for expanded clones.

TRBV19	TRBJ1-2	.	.	CASSPGWGEGRSYGYTF	TGTGCCAGTAGTCCCGGCTGGGGGGAGGGGAGAAGTTATGGCTACACCTTC
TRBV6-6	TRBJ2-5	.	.	CASSTLRNTQYF	TGTGCCAGCAGTACCCTCCGGAATACCCAGTACTTC
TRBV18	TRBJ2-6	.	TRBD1	CASSPTGADSGANVLTF	TGTGCCAGCTCACCAACAGGGGCGGACTCTGGGGCCAACGTCCTGACTTTC
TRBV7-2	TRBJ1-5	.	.	CASSSSGRWNQPQHF	TGTGCCAGCAGCTCTTCAGGGCGTTGGAATCAGCCCCAGCATTTT
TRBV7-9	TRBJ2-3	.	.	CASSLGTDTQYF	TGTGCCAGCAGCTTAGGCACAGATACGCAGTATTTT
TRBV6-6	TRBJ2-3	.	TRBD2	CASSYLAGGTDTQYF	TGTGCCAGCAGTTATCTAGCGGGGGGCACAGATACGCAGTATTTT
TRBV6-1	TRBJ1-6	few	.	CASSDFNSPLHF	TGTGCCAGCAGTGACTTTAATTCACCCCTCCACTTT
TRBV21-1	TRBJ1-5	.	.	CASRETNQPQHF	TGTGCCAGCAGGGAGACCAATCAGCCCCAGCATTTT
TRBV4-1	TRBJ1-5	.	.	CASSQVSGNQPQHF	TGCGCCAGCAGCCAAGTTTCAGGCAATCAGCCCCAGCATTTT
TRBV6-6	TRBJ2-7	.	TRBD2	CASSYSLAGGRHEQYF	TGTGCCAGCAGTTACTCGTTAGCGGGAGGGCGCCACGAGCAGTACTTC
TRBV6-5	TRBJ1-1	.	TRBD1	CASSLQGPTEAFF	TGTGCCAGCAGTTTACAGGGGCCCACTGAAGCTTTCTTT
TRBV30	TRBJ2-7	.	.	CAWGTPYEQYF	TGTGCCTGGGGCACACCCTACGAGCAGTACTTC
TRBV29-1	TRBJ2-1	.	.	CSVEEGQPYNEQFF	TGCAGCGTTGAGGAGGGACAGCCCTACAATGAGCAGTTCTTC
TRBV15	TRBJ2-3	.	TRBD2	CATSGLAGPDTQYF	TGTGCCACCAGCGGCCTAGCGGGGCCAGATACGCAGTATTTT
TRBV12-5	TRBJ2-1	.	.	CASGFGQINNEQFF	TGTGCTAGTGGTTTTGGGCAAATCAACAATGAGCAGTTCTTC